The 19 T cell receptor beta chains below all came from one sample that was sequenced in a study of metastatic and nonmetastatic thyroid tumors (dated by TCRdb to the early 2020s). Libraries came from PCR. Sequencing took place on an Illumina HiSeq 4000. TCRdb reran the public reads through fastp at Q25 and MiXCR, keeping productive beta chains. Across this sample there are 30,000 to 45,000 clones, with roughly 26% seen only once. The ten largest clones add up to approximately 9.9% of the sample. No patient had received any treatment before thyroid surgery. Sequencing used blood. The receptors were gathered from a female donor with papillary thyroid cancer or a benign thyroid nodule (not recorded which). Some clones in this sample may be carry-over from other donors' samples.

Comment on this clone: This clone may be a read error of a much larger clone one base away. The gene calls are TRBV15 and TRBJ1-1; D gene unclear. The CDR3 contains 12 residues. Germline CDR1 LNHNV, CDR2 YYDKDF (reference sequence). This chain's CDR3 is CATSSVGTESFF. The CDR3 region has the DNA TGTGCCACCAGCAGTGTTGGCACTGAATCTTTCTTT.

This clone was seen a handful of times. The chain couples TRBV12-5 to TRBJ1-1, with D possibly TRBD1 on 6 matching bases. This CDR3 comprises 17 residues. Trimming took off 3 bases at V and 0 bases at J, with 17 bases between the two ends. CDR1 is LGHNT and CDR2 is FRNRAP in the germline V gene. CDR3 in amino acids: CASGLGGVGGMNTEAFF. CDR3 nucleotide sequence: TGTGCTAGTGGTTTAGGGGGGGTAGGTGGCATGAACACTGAAGCTTTCTTT.

A note on this clone: The same CDR3 can be traced to other DNA sequences in this sample. V is TRBV6-6 and J is TRBJ2-1, with 14 bases matching TRBD2. Losses at the gene ends were 6 bases for V and 4 bases for J; bases not matched to a gene: 8. There are 17 residues in the CDR3. From germline, CDR1 is MNHNY and CDR2 SVGAGI (reference sequence). CDR3 amino acids: CASRVGTSGGIYNEQFF. CDR3 in DNA: TGTGCCAGCAGGGTCGGGACTAGCGGGGGTATATACAATGAGCAGTTCTTC.

This clone was recorded once. No conserved phenylalanine or tryptophan ends this CDR3, so it is likely a read error. The rearrangement links TRBV19 to TRBJ2-1; the match to TRBD2 covers 8 bases. Unmatched junction bases numbered 12, after V lost 6 bases and J lost 2 bases. This CDR3 contains 17 residues. Germline V gene data show CDR1 as LNHDA and CDR2 as SQIVND (reference sequence). This CDR3 reads CASRTVSGGRTYNEQFL. The CDR3 DNA follows: TGTGCCAGTAGGACGGTAAGCGGGGGAAGGACCTACAATGAGCAGTTCTTA.

The chain uses TRBV2 and TRBJ2-1; D tentatively fits TRBD1 or TRBD2 (6 bases each). The CDR3 totals 15 residues. Trimming pared 3 bases from V and 13 bases from J, leaving 22 bases between. Germline CDR1 SNHLY, CDR2 FYNNEI. The CDR3, as DNA: TGTGCCAGCAGTGATAGGGGGGACTCGGGAATGAGTCAGTTCTTC. Protein: CASSDRGDSGMSQFF. Using reference TRBV2 and TRBJ2-1 for the parts outside the CDR3, the full variable domain is EPEVTQTPSHQVTQMGQEVILRCVPISNHLYFYWYRQILGQKVEFLVSFYNNEISEKSEIFDDQFSVERPDGSNFTLKIRSTKLEDSAMYFCASSDRGDSGMSQFFGPGTRLTVL.

By its share, this clone is medium-sized. The gene calls are TRBV2 and TRBJ2-1, with D unresolved. CDR1 SNHLY and CDR2 FYNNEI come from the germline V gene. Trimming took 2 bases from V and 6 from J, leaving 8 bases between them. CDR3 size: 13 residues. CDR3 nucleotides: TGTGCCAGCAGTGAACTTAGCAGCAATGAGCAGTTCTTC. Protein sequence: CASSELSSNEQFF.

This chain joins TRBV6-2 or TRBV6-3 and TRBJ2-7; a possible D gene is TRBD2 (7 bases). The CDR3 is made up of 20 amino acids. Germline CDR1 and CDR2: MNHEY and SVGEGT. Trimming shortened V by 6 bases and J by 2 bases, and 32 bases separated the two germline ends. The CDR3 spells CASRAKRGGRIMRPTYEQYF. The CDR3, as DNA: TGTGCCAGCAGGGCGAAAAGGGGGGGGAGGATTATGAGGCCTACCTACGAGCAGTACTTC.

This clone was detected ten times or more. The rearrangement joins TRBV4-3 to TRBJ2-2; D gene uncertain. The length of the CDR3 is 15 residues. Per germline, CDR1 LGHNA and CDR2 YSLEER. V was cut by 5 bases and J by 5 bases, with 15 bases left in between. The CDR3 sequence: CASSKTQTSTGELFF. DNA of the CDR3: TGCGCCAGCAGCAAAACCCAGACTTCAACCGGGGAGCTGTTTTTT.

This clone has a count of ten or more. The chain combines TRBV20-1 with TRBJ2-4; 12 bases align to TRBD2. CDR3 length equals 17 residues. Germline CDR1 DFQATT, CDR2 SNEGSKA (reference sequence). Trimming removed 5 bases from V and 1 base from J; junction bases left unmatched: 9. DNA of the CDR3: TGCAGTGCTTCCCAGACTAGCGGGAGTATTGCCAAAAACATTCAGTACTTC. Amino acid sequence: CSASQTSGSIAKNIQYF.

The rearrangement uses TRBV5-1 and TRBJ1-2; 10 nucleotides match TRBD1. The germline CDR1 and CDR2 sequences are SGHRS and YFSETQ. CDR3 length equals 14 residues. J gave up 5 bases and V 6 bases, and 7 bases lay outside the gene matches. The CDR3 DNA reads as TGCGCCAGCACCCGGACAGGGGGGGGGTATGGCTACACCTTC. Its protein product is CASTRTGGGYGYTF.

At least ten counts were recorded for this clone. The V and J genes are TRBV20-1 and TRBJ1-1, with D maybe TRBD1 (5 bases). Trimming stripped 0 bases from V and 0 bases from J, with 17 bases between. CDR3 length: 17 residues. CDR1 is DFQATT and CDR2 is SNEGSKA in the germline V gene (reference sequence). In DNA form, the CDR3 reads TGCAGTGCTAGAGATGTGGAGGGTTGGGGGATGAACACTGAAGCTTTCTTT. Protein product: CSARDVEGWGMNTEAFF.

V usage is TRBV4-2 and J usage is TRBJ2-7; TRBD2 matches 11 bases. The germline V gene has CDR1 LGHNA and CDR2 YNFKEQ. The V gene end was trimmed by 4 bases and the J gene end by 1 base; junction bases not matched to a gene: 6. The CDR3 length is 16 residues. The CDR3 DNA sequence: TGTGCCAGCAGCCGGGGGACTAGCGGACTGTCCTACGAGCAGTACTTC. This encodes CASSRGTSGLSYEQYF.

This clone was counted ten times or more. In DNA form, the CDR3 reads TGTGCCAGCGGCGGGAGCTATGGCTACACCTTC. Amino acid sequence: CASGGSYGYTF. The chain is built from TRBV7-9 and TRBJ1-2; D is uncertain. Germline CDR1 is SEHNR and CDR2 is FQNEAQ (reference sequence). Trimming removed 8 bases from V and 4 bases from J, with 8 bases in between. The CDR3 is 11 residues long.

In its sample, this clone ranks as medium-sized. This sequence joins TRBV28 and TRBJ2-7, with TRBD1 matching over 7 bases. Trimming at V came to 9 bases and at J to 4 bases, leaving 12 bases not matched to a gene. The CDR3 is 14 residues long. From germline, CDR1 is MDHEN and CDR2 SYDVKM. The CDR3 is CASTGTVPAYEQYF. In DNA, the CDR3 is TGTGCCAGTACCGGGACAGTCCCAGCGTACGAGCAGTACTTC.

At least ten counts were recorded for this clone. The genes are TRBV5-1 and TRBJ2-1; D ambiguous. Germline V CDR1 and CDR2: SGHRS, YFSETQ. V lost 0 bases, J lost 4 bases, and 8 bases lay in between. This CDR3 spans 14 amino acids. The CDR3 protein is CASSLGGIYNEQFF. CDR3 sequence (DNA): TGCGCCAGCAGCTTGGGGGGAATTTACAATGAGCAGTTCTTC.

The chain joins TRBV9 to TRBJ1-3; 8 bases are a match to TRBD1. The germline V gene encodes CDR1 SGDLS and CDR2 YYNGEE. V was pared by 6 bases and J by 0 bases, with 8 bases of the junction left unmatched. The CDR3 has 16 amino acids. The DNA of the CDR3 is TGTGCCAGCATCGTGAGGGACAGGCCCTCTGGAAACACCATATATTTT. It translates to CASIVRDRPSGNTIYF.

This clone showed up just a few times. The chain couples TRBV20-1 to TRBJ2-7; 11 nucleotides match TRBD1. V lost 5 bases, J lost 3 bases, and 6 bases stayed unmatched. CDR3 size: 14 residues. Germline-derived CDR1 and CDR2 are DFQATT and SNEGSKA (reference sequence). The CDR3 DNA follows: TGCAGTGCTTATACCGGGACAGGGGGCTACGAGCAGTACTTC. Its protein product is CSAYTGTGGYEQYF.

This clone was picked up many times. The genes are TRBV2 and TRBJ1-4; D may be TRBD1 (5 bases). The V gene lost 8 bases and the J gene lost 2 bases, with 21 bases spanning the gap. Germline assignment: CDR1 SNHLY and CDR2 FYNNEI. This CDR3 comprises 17 residues. The CDR3 here is CASGTRVGVATNEKLFF. The CDR3 DNA reads as TGTGCCAGCGGCACAAGGGTGGGGGTAGCCACTAATGAAAAACTGTTTTTT. The whole variable domain, remainder taken from reference TRBV2 and TRBJ1-4, is EPEVTQTPSHQVTQMGQEVILRCVPISNHLYFYWYRQILGQKVEFLVSFYNNEISEKSEIFDDQFSVERPDGSNFTLKIRSTKLEDSAMYFCASGTRVGVATNEKLFFGSGTQLSVL.

Ten or more counts support this clone. This rearrangement joins TRBV20-1 to TRBJ2-3, with D hard to call. Germline V gene data show CDR1 as DFQATT and CDR2 as SNEGSKA (reference sequence). Deletions cut 5 bases from V and 6 bases from J, with 18 bases between. The CDR3 contains 14 residues. CDR3: CSAPSWYGRDTQYF. The DNA of the CDR3 is TGCAGTGCTCCTTCTTGGTACGGCCGGGATACGCAGTATTTT.